Below are 16 T cell receptor beta chains sequenced from a single sample in a study of cytomegalovirus exposure and HLA in healthy donors. The PCR was carried out with 60 Vbeta primers and 13 Jbeta primers. Sequencing was performed with immunoSEQ multiplex PCR; in TCRdb, only in-frame clones are kept and a portion is missing. The sample contains 180,000 or so clones, nearly 80% of which appear only once. Input material: PBMCs. Receptors were obtained from a man aged 40-49 years in good health and CMV-seropositive.

The V gene is TRBV28, the J gene TRBJ1-5; TRBD1 matches at 8 bases. The V segment lost 4 bases and the J segment 0 bases; nucleotides outside the gene matches: 8. The germline V gene encodes CDR1 MDHEN and CDR2 SYDVKM. CDR3 size: 17 residues. The CDR3 protein is CASSSGAGGYSNQPQHF. The DNA for the CDR3 is TGTGCCAGCAGTTCAGGGGCAGGGGGCTATAGCAATCAGCCCCAGCATTTT.

This chain links TRBV7-9 with TRBJ1-5, with no clear D. The ends were cut back, 1 base at V and 3 bases at J, with 7 bases in the middle. The V gene's germline CDR1 is SEHNR and CDR2 FQNEAQ (reference sequence). The CDR3 sequence is 14 residues long. In DNA form, the CDR3 reads TGTGCCAGCAGCTTAGGGGCCCCCAATCAGCCCCAGCATTTT. This codes for CASSLGAPNQPQHF. The full variable domain, rest sourced from reference TRBV7-9 and TRBJ1-5, is DTGVSQNPRHKITKRGQNVTFRCDPISEHNRLYWYRQTLGQGPEFLTYFQNEAQLEKSRLLSDRFSAERPKGSFSTLEIQRTEQGDSAMYLCASSLGAPNQPQHFGDGTRLSIL.

The chain carries TRBV5-1 and TRBJ2-7; 8 bases map to TRBD1. The CDR3 sequence is 14 residues long. Germline CDR1 SGHRS, CDR2 YFSETQ. V trimming: 4 bases; J trimming: 6 bases; junction bases outside the gene matches: 9. CDR3 protein: CASSTGQDPGEQYF. The CDR3, as DNA: TGCGCCAGCAGCACGGGACAGGACCCGGGCGAGCAGTACTTC. The whole variable domain, filled in from reference TRBV5-1 and TRBJ2-7, reads KAGVTQTPRYLIKTRGQQVTLSCSPISGHRSVSWYQQTPGQGLQFLFEYFSETQRNKGNFPGRFSGRQFSNSRSEMNVSTLELGDSALYLCASSTGQDPGEQYFGPGTRLTVT.

Points on this clone: This sample includes further DNA sequences coding for the same CDR3. V usage is TRBV5-1 and J usage is TRBJ1-4; D perhaps matches TRBD1 (5 bases). Germline values: CDR1 SGHRS, CDR2 YFSETQ. This CDR3 is 14 amino acids long. Deletions cut 2 bases from V and 8 bases from J, with 13 bases between. DNA for the CDR3: TGCGCCAGCAGCTTTGGGCAGGGTGAAGAAAAACTGTTTTTT. The encoded protein is CASSFGQGEEKLFF.

V and J are TRBV5-1 and TRBJ2-3; D unresolved. This CDR3 has 15 residues. Looked up from germline, CDR1 is SGHRS and CDR2 is YFSETQ. V lost 6 bases and J lost 0, with 14 bases in between. The DNA of the CDR3 is TGCGCCAGCACCCTTGACACCCGTAGCACAGATACGCAGTATTTT. Its protein product is CASTLDTRSTDTQYF.

The chain uses TRBV5-1 and TRBJ2-7, with 7 bases matching TRBD2. The CDR3 runs 15 residues. Unmatched junction bases numbered 10, after V lost 4 bases and J lost 3 bases. Germline assignment: CDR1 SGHRS and CDR2 YFSETQ. CDR3 loop: CASSVGLGVNYEQYF. In nucleotides, the CDR3 is TGCGCCAGCAGCGTCGGACTAGGGGTCAACTACGAGCAGTACTTC.

In its sample, this clone was seen a few times. The V and J genes are TRBV5-1 and TRBJ2-2; TRBD1 matches 7 bases. Germline assignment: CDR1 SGHRS and CDR2 YFSETQ. The CDR3 runs 14 residues. Trimming at V came to 3 bases and at J to 4 bases, leaving 3 bases not matched to a gene. CDR3 DNA sequence: TGCGCCAGCAGCTCGGCAGGGGGCACCGGGGAGCTGTTTTTT. It yields the protein CASSSAGGTGELFF.

In this sample, this clone turned up once. V usage is TRBV7-2 and J usage is TRBJ2-5; weak D call: TRBD2 (6 bases). The better agreement between TRBJ2-7 and the DNA end casts doubt on the J call. The germline gives CDR1 SGHTA, CDR2 FQGNSA. This CDR3 is 14 amino acids long. Written as DNA, the CDR3 is TGTGCCAGCAGCCCGGACTATCGCTCCTACGAGCAGTACTTC. It is translated as CASSPDYRSYEQYF.

This chain uses TRBV7-3 with TRBJ2-1, with TRBD2 identical over 11 bases. Trimming cost V 5 bases and J 3 bases; bases outside gene matches: 6. The CDR3 is 16 amino acids. CDR1 and CDR2 (germline): SGHTA, FQGTGA. CDR3 region: CASSPGGTSGYNEQFF. The CDR3 DNA sequence: TGTGCCAGCAGCCCAGGCGGGACTAGCGGCTACAATGAGCAGTTCTTC.

This chain uses TRBV4-1 with TRBJ1-1; D ambiguous. Trimming left V 1 base short and J 0 bases short, with 15 bases between. Per the germline V gene, CDR1 is MGHRA and CDR2 is YSYEKL. The CDR3 length is 17 residues. In DNA, the CDR3 is TGCGCCAGCAGCCAAGGCTCGGGGAACAGATTGAACACTGAAGCTTTCTTT. Amino acid sequence: CASSQGSGNRLNTEAFF.

Comments on this clone: The junction departs from the called germline gene at one end, perhaps through a read error. CDR3 residues: CASSFSNRDSTYEQHF. CDR3 bases: TGTGCCAGCAGCTTTTCTAACCGGGACAGCACCTACGAGCAGCACTTC. This chain connects TRBV5-8 to TRBJ2-7, with 7 bases fitting TRBD1. This CDR3 contains 16 residues. Germline V gene data show CDR1 as SGHTS and CDR2 as YDEGEE.

V gene TRBV2 combines with J gene TRBJ1-3, with TRBD2 matching over 9 bases. The end of the DNA fits TRBJ2-2 better, so the J call may be wrong. Looked up from germline, CDR1 is SNHLY and CDR2 is FYNNEI. This CDR3 is 16 amino acids long. The CDR3 nucleotides read TGTGCCAGCAGTGAGGGACTAGCCTACAACACCGGGGAGCTGTTTTTT. Translation gives CASSEGLAYNTGELFF.

This sequence joins TRBV6-1 and TRBJ2-7; 9 bases line up with TRBD2. CDR3 length: 13 residues. The V gene end was trimmed by 11 bases and the J gene end by 3 bases; junction bases not matched to a gene: 8. In germline, CDR1 is MNHNS, CDR2 SASEGT. The CDR3 sequence: CASLAGDGYEQYF. The CDR3 DNA sequence: TGTGCCTCGTTAGCGGGAGATGGCTACGAGCAGTACTTC.

For this clone: The sample holds other DNA sequences that translate to the same CDR3. The chain couples TRBV7-9 to TRBJ1-2, with D uncertain. Germline V gives CDR1 SEHNR, CDR2 FQNEAQ (reference sequence). V was pared by 5 bases and J by 11 bases, with 12 bases between. The CDR3 covers 11 residues. The CDR3 region has the DNA TGTGCCAGCAGCCTAGACAATCGATACACCTTC. Translation: CASSLDNRYTF.

The chain links TRBV5-1 to TRBJ2-7, with a tentative D call TRBD1 (6 bases). The CDR3 is 16 residues long. Germline V CDR1 and CDR2: SGHRS, YFSETQ. V was pared by 0 bases and J by 2 bases, with 15 bases between. The CDR3 sequence: CASSLGMGQGPYEQYF. The CDR3 DNA follows: TGCGCCAGCAGCTTGGGGATGGGTCAGGGGCCCTACGAGCAGTACTTC.

This chain connects TRBV6-1 to TRBJ2-5, with D unclear. Germline CDR1 and CDR2: MNHNS and SASEGT. The CDR3 sequence is 11 residues long. V dropped 3 bases and J dropped 7 bases, with 6 bases sitting between them. This CDR3 reads CASSERGTQYF. Written as DNA, the CDR3 is TGTGCCAGCAGTGAGCGAGGGACCCAGTACTTC.